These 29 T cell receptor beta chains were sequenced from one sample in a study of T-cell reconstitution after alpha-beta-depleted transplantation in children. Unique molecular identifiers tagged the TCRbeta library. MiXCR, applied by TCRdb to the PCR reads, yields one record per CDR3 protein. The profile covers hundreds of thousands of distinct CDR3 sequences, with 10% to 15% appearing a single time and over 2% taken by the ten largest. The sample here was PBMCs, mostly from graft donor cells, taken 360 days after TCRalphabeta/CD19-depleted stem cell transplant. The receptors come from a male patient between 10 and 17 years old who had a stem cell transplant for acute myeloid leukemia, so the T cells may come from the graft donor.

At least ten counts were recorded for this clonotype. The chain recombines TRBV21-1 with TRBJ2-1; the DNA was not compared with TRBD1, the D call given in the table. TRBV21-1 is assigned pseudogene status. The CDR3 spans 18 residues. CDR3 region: CASSRWEDRVRYYNEQFF. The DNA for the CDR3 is TGTGCCAGCAGCAGGTGGGAGGACAGGGTAAGGTACTACAATGAGCAGTTCTTC.

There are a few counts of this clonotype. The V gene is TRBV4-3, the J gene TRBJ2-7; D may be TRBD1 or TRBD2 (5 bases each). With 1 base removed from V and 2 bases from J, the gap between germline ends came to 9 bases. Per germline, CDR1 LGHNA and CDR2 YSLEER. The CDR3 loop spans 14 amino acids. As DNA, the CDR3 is TGCGCCAGCAGCCAAGTCCTGGGACCCTACGAGCAGTACTTC. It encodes CASSQVLGPYEQYF.

CDR3 nucleotides: TGTGCCAGCAGTTGGCGATCGCTTAGCAATCAGCCCCAGCATTTT. Protein product: CASSWRSLSNQPQHF. The chain is built from TRBV6-2 or TRBV6-3 and TRBJ1-5; D is unclear. Trimming shortened V by 4 bases and J by 0 bases, and 10 bases separated the two germline ends. The CDR3 length is 15 residues. Germline V gene data show CDR1 as MNHEY and CDR2 as SVGEGT.

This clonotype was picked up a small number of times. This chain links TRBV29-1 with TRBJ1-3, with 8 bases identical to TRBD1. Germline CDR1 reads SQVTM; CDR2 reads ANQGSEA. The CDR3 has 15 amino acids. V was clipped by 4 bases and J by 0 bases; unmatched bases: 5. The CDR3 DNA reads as TGCAGCGTTGGAGGGGACAGGTTCTCTGGAAACACCATATATTTT. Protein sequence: CSVGGDRFSGNTIYF.

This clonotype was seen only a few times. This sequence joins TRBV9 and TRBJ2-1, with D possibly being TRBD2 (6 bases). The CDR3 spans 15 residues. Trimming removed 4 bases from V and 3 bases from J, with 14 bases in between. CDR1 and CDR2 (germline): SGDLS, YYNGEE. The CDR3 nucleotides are TGTGCCAGCAGCCTACGCTGGGACTTCTACAATGAGCAGTTCTTC. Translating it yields CASSLRWDFYNEQFF.

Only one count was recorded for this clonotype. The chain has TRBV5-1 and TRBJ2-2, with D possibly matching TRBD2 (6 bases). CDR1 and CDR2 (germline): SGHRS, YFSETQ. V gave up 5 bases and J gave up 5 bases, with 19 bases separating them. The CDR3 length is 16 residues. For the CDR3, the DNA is TGCGCCAGCAGTTCCACCGTGACTAGTTTTACCGGGGAGCTGTTTTTT. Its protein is CASSSTVTSFTGELFF.

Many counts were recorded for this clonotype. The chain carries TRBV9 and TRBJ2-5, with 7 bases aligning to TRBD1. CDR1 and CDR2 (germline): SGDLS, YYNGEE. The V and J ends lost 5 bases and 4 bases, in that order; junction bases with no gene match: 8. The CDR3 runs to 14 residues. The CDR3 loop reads CASSVTGVGETQYF. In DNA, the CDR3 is TGTGCCAGCAGTGTAACAGGGGTGGGAGAGACCCAGTACTTC.

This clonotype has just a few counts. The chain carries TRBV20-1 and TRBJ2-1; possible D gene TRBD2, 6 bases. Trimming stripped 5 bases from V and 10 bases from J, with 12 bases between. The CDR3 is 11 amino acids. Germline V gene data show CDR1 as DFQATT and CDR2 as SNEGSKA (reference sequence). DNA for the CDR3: TGCAGTGCTCCCCTCCTAGCGGAGCAGTTCTTC. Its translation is CSAPLLAEQFF.

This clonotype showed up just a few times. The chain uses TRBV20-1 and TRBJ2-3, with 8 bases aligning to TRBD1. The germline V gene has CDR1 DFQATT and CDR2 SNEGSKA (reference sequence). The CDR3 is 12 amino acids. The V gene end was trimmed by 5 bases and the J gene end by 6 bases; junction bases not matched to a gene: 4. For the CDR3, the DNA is TGCAGTGCTGAAACAGGGGGTGATACGCAGTATTTT. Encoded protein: CSAETGGDTQYF.

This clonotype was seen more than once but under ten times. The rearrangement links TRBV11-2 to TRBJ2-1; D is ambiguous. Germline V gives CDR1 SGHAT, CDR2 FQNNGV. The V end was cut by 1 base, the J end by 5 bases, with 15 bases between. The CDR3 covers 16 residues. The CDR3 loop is CASSLASLGRHNEQFF. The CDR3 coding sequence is TGTGCCAGCAGCTTAGCGTCCCTAGGACGGCACAATGAGCAGTTCTTC.

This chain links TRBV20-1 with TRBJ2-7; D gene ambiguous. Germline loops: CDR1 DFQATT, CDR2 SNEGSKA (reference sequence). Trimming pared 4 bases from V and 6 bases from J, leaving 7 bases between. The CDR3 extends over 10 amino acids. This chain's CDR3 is CSANQFEQYF. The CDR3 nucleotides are TGCAGTGCTAACCAATTCGAGCAGTACTTC.

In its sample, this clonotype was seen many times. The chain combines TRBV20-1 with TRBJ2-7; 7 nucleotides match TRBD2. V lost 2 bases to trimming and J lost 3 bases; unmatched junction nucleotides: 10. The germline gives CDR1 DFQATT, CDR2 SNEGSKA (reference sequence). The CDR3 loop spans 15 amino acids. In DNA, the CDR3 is TGCAGTGCTAGACCCTTAACGGGAGGATTCTACGAGCAGTACTTC. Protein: CSARPLTGGFYEQYF.

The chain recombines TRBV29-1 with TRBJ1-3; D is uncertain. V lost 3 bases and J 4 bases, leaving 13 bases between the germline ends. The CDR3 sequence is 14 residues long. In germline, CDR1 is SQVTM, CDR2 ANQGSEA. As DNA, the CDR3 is TGCAGCGTTGATGTGCAACCGCCGGGAAACACCATATATTTT. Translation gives CSVDVQPPGNTIYF.

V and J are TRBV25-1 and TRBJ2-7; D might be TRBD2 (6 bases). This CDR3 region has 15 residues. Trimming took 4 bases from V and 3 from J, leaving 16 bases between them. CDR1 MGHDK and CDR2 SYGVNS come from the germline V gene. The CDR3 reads CASSAQGLPFYEQYF. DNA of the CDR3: TGTGCCAGCAGTGCCCAGGGACTCCCTTTCTACGAGCAGTACTTC.

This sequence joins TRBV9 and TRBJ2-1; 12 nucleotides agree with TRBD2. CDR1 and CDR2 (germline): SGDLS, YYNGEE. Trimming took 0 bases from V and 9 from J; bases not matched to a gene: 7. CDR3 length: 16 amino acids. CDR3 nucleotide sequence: TGTGCCAGCAGCGTAGTAAGACTAGCGGGAGCGGGTGAGCAGTTCTTC. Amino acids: CASSVVRLAGAGEQFF.

DNA for the CDR3: TGTGCCAGCAGTTTGACAGGAAATCCCTACGAGCAGTACTTC. This codes for CASSLTGNPYEQYF. The chain joins TRBV6-5 to TRBJ2-7, with a tentative D call TRBD1 (6 bases). The V gene's germline CDR1 is MNHEY and CDR2 SVGAGI. The V and J ends lost 4 bases and 2 bases respectively, with 12 bases between them. The CDR3 is 14 residues long.

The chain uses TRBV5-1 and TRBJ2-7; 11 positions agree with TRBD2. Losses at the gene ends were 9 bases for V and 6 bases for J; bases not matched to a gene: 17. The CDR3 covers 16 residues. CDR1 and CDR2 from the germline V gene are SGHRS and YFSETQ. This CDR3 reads CATPRLAGGPKSEQYF. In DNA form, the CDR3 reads TGCGCCACCCCTCGGCTAGCGGGAGGACCGAAAAGCGAGCAGTACTTC.

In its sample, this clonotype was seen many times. The CDR3 DNA reads as TGTGCCAGCAGTGGGGAACTAGCGGGGACTTCCTACGAGCAGTACTTC. Amino acids: CASSGELAGTSYEQYF. The chain links TRBV12-3 or TRBV12-4 to TRBJ2-7, with 10 bases matching TRBD2. This CDR3 has 16 residues. J lost 1 base, V lost 5 bases, and 8 bases had no gene match.

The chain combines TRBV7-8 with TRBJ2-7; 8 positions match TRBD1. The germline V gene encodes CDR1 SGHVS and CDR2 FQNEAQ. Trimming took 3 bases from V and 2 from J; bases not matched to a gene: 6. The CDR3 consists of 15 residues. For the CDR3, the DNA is TGTGCCAGCAGCTTCCTGCCAGGGGGCGCCTACGAGCAGTACTTC. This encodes CASSFLPGGAYEQYF.

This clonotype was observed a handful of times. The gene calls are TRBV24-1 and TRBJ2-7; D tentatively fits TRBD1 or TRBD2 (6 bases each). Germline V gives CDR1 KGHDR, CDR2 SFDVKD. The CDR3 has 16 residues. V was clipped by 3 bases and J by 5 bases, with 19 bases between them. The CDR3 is CATSDPLRGLKDEQYF. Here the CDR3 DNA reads TGTGCCACCAGTGATCCACTCCGGGGGCTTAAAGACGAGCAGTACTTC.

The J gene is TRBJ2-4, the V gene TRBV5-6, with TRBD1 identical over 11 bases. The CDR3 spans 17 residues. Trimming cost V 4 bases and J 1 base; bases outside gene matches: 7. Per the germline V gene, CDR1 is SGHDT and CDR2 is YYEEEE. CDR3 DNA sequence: TGTGCCAGCAGCGCGGACAGGGGGCGTCGGGCCAAAAACATTCAGTACTTC. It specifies CASSADRGRRAKNIQYF.

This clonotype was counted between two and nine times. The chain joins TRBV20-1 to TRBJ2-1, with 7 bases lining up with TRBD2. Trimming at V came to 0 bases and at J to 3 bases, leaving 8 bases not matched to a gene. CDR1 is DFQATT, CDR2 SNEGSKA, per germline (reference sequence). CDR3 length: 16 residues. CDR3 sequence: CSARDLGGSFYNEQFF. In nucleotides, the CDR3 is TGCAGTGCTAGAGATTTGGGCGGGAGTTTCTACAATGAGCAGTTCTTC.

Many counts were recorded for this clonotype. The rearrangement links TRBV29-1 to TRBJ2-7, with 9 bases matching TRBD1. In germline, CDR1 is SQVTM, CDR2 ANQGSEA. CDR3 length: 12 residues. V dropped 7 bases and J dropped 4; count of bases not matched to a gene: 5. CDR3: CSGGDRGYEQYF. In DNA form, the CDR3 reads TGCAGCGGGGGTGACAGGGGGTACGAGCAGTACTTC.

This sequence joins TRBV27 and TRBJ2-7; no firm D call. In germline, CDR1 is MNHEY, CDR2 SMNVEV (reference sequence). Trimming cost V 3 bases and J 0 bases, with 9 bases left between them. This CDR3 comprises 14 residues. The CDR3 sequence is CASSFSGYSYEQYF. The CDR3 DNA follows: TGTGCCAGCAGTTTCTCAGGATACTCCTACGAGCAGTACTTC.

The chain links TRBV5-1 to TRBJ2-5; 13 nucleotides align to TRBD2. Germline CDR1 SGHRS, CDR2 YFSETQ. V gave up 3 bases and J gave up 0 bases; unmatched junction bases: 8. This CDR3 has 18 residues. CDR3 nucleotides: TGCGCCAGCAGCTCGGGACTAGCGGGAACCCGAGACCAAGAGACCCAGTACTTC. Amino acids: CASSSGLAGTRDQETQYF.

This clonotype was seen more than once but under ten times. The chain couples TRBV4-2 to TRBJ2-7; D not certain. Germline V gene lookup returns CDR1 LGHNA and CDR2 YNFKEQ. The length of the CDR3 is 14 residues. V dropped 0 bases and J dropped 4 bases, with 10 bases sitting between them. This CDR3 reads CASSQDQFDYEQYF. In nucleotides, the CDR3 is TGTGCCAGCAGCCAAGATCAATTCGATTACGAGCAGTACTTC.

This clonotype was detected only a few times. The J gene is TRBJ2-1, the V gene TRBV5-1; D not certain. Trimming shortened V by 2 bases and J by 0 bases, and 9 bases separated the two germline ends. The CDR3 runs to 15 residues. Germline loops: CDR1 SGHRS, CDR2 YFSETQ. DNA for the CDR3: TGCGCCAGCAGCTTCCTACAGAGCTCCTACAATGAGCAGTTCTTC. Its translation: CASSFLQSSYNEQFF.

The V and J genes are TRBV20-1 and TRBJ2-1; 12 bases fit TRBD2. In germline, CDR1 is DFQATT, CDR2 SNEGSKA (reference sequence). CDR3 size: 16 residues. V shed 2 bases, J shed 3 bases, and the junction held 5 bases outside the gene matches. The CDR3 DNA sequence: TGCAGTGCTAGACTCCCTAGCGGGAGGGACTACAATGAGCAGTTCTTC. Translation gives CSARLPSGRDYNEQFF.

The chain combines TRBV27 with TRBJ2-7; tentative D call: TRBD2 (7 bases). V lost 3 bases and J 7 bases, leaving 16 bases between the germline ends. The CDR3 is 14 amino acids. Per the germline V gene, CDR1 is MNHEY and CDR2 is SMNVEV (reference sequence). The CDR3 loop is CASSLLGGGGEQYF. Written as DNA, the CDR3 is TGTGCCAGCAGTTTGCTAGGGGGGGGTGGTGAGCAGTACTTC.